Each of the 23 T cell receptor beta chains below was sequenced from the same sample in a study of CD8 T cells in ankylosing spondylitis. TCRdb fed the 5' RACE reads into MiXCR, producing one record per CDR3 protein. The repertoire includes approximately 260,000 distinct CDR3 sequences, 18% of them detected once, and approximately 32% sits in the top ten. The source material was blood, either unsorted or a sorted T cell fraction (not recorded which). The receptors were gathered from a male donor with ankylosing spondylitis or in good health (not recorded which).

The chain uses TRBV11-2 and TRBJ2-7, with 8 nucleotides matching TRBD2. V lost 1 base to trimming and J lost 2 bases; unmatched junction nucleotides: 7. Germline values: CDR1 SGHAT, CDR2 FQNNGV. CDR3 length: 16 amino acids. CDR3 residues: CASSLAGLARPYEQYF. The CDR3 bases are TGTGCCAGCAGCTTAGCTGGACTAGCCCGCCCCTACGAGCAGTACTTC.

The V gene is TRBV5-5, the J gene TRBJ2-5; D unclear. The V end was cut by 3 bases, the J end by 1 base, with 13 bases between. The CDR3 loop spans 15 amino acids. Germline CDR1 and CDR2: SGHKS and YYEKEE (reference sequence). The CDR3: CASSYLRASQETQYF. CDR3 in DNA: TGTGCCAGCAGCTACCTAAGGGCTTCCCAAGAGACCCAGTACTTC.

This clonotype was counted ten times or more. The V call is TRBV12-3 or TRBV12-4, the J call TRBJ2-5; TRBD1 is a possible D gene (6 bases). This CDR3 region has 16 residues. Trimming removed 6 bases at V and 0 bases at J, with 17 bases between. CDR3 coding DNA: TGTGCCAGCAGGCCGAGGGGGTCGGGGTACCAAGAGACCCAGTACTTC. Translation gives CASRPRGSGYQETQYF.

This clonotype was counted a few times. V gene TRBV7-9 combines with J gene TRBJ2-4; D is perhaps TRBD1 (6 bases). The CDR3 has 15 residues. With 7 bases removed from V and 8 bases from J, the gap between germline ends came to 21 bases. The germline V gene encodes CDR1 SEHNR and CDR2 FQNEAQ (reference sequence). CDR3 sequence: CASTKWDTHGDIQYF. The CDR3 DNA is TGTGCCAGCACCAAGTGGGACACCCACGGGGACATTCAGTACTTC.

This clonotype came up a few times. The V gene is TRBV11-2, the J gene TRBJ2-2, with D uncertain. In germline, CDR1 is SGHAT, CDR2 FQNNGV. Trimming left V 0 bases short and J 7 bases short, with 9 bases between. The CDR3 extends over 14 amino acids. The chain's CDR3 is CASSLEVIYGELFF. The CDR3 DNA reads TGTGCCAGCAGCTTAGAGGTCATTTACGGGGAGCTGTTTTTT.

The V call is TRBV2, the J call TRBJ2-1, with D possibly TRBD2 on 6 matching bases. Germline lookup yields CDR1 SNHLY and CDR2 FYNNEI. Deletions cut 10 bases from V and 5 bases from J, with 18 bases between. The CDR3 totals 14 residues. Written as DNA, the CDR3 is TGTGCCATCCCACTATGGGACTCAAACAATGAGCAGTTCTTC. Translation: CAIPLWDSNNEQFF.

The rearrangement joins TRBV7-9 to TRBJ2-3, with unresolved D. Trimming left V 6 bases short and J 2 bases short, with 9 bases between. In germline, CDR1 is SEHNR, CDR2 FQNEAQ (reference sequence). This CDR3 comprises 13 residues. CDR3 bases: TGTGCCAGCAGGGTCTCAGCCACAGATACGCAGTATTTT. Protein: CASRVSATDTQYF.

The chain is built from TRBV6-1 and TRBJ2-3, with D unclear. CDR3 length equals 16 residues. Germline V lookup: CDR1 MNHNS, CDR2 SASEGT. V lost 3 bases to trimming and J lost 4 bases, with 17 bases between them. Here the CDR3 DNA reads TGTGCCAGCAGTGACGGTCTAGTATTCCGCTCAGATACGCAGTATTTT. Translation gives CASSDGLVFRSDTQYF.

This clonotype was observed a handful of times. V is TRBV5-1 and J is TRBJ2-7; 7 positions match TRBD2. CDR3 size: 17 residues. The J segment lost 3 bases and the V segment lost 4 bases, leaving 16 bases of the junction unmatched. Germline values: CDR1 SGHRS, CDR2 YFSETQ. The CDR3 coding sequence is TGCGCCAGCAGCGGGACCCCCGGGACTACCGCTAACTACGAGCAGTACTTC. Translation: CASSGTPGTTANYEQYF.

This clonotype turned up a few times. The V and J genes are TRBV15 and TRBJ2-1, with TRBD2 matching 8 bases. The CDR3 runs 20 residues. CDR1 and CDR2 (germline): LNHNV, YYDKDF (reference sequence). Unmatched junction bases numbered 18, after V lost 1 base and J lost 4 bases. The CDR3 loop is CATSRGVPVVGGDPYNEQFF. DNA of the CDR3: TGTGCCACCAGCAGAGGGGTCCCCGTCGTCGGGGGGGACCCTTACAATGAGCAGTTCTTC.

The chain has TRBV5-1 and TRBJ1-1; D unresolved. The CDR3 runs to 15 residues. Trimming took off 0 bases at V and 1 base at J, with 10 bases between the two ends. The germline gives CDR1 SGHRS, CDR2 YFSETQ. CDR3 coding DNA: TGCGCCAGCAGCTTGGATGGAGGGCCGAACACTGAAGCTTTCTTT. Protein sequence: CASSLDGGPNTEAFF.

In its sample, this clonotype was seen a few times. This chain joins TRBV27 and TRBJ2-7; TRBD2 agrees at 11 bases. In germline, CDR1 is MNHEY, CDR2 SMNVEV (reference sequence). V was pared by 6 bases and J by 1 base, with 5 bases of the junction left unmatched. This CDR3 contains 15 residues. The CDR3 protein is CASSGGLAASYEQYF. The CDR3 DNA is TGTGCCAGCAGCGGGGGACTAGCGGCTTCCTACGAGCAGTACTTC.

Ten or more counts support this clonotype. The rearrangement links TRBV25-1 to TRBJ1-2; D gene ambiguous. CDR3 length equals 13 residues. Germline loops: CDR1 MGHDK, CDR2 SYGVNS. Trimming shortened V by 2 bases and J by 4 bases, and 8 bases separated the two germline ends. The CDR3 DNA reads as TGTGCCAGCAGTGAAAGTAGTTTCTATGGCTACACCTTC. Translated, it gives CASSESSFYGYTF.

This clonotype appeared a few times. CDR3 nucleotide sequence: TGTGCCAGTACCCTAGCGGGACTAGGGGGTGAGCAGTTCTTC. Its protein is CASTLAGLGGEQFF. The rearrangement joins TRBV19 to TRBJ2-1; 9 bases map to TRBD2. The V gene's germline CDR1 is LNHDA and CDR2 SQIVND (reference sequence). The CDR3 loop spans 14 amino acids. V lost 7 bases to trimming and J lost 9 bases; unmatched junction nucleotides: 10.

This clonotype came up a few times. The chain couples TRBV7-9 to TRBJ2-2; D perhaps matches TRBD2 (5 bases). The germline V gene has CDR1 SEHNR and CDR2 FQNEAQ (reference sequence). V lost 3 bases, J lost 1 base, and 9 bases lay in between. CDR3 size: 15 residues. CDR3 bases: TGTGCCAGCAGCTTGGCCGGGGAGAACACCGGGGAGCTGTTTTTT. Translated: CASSLAGENTGELFF.

This clonotype was seen a few times. The chain uses TRBV12-3 or TRBV12-4 and TRBJ2-7; D may be TRBD2 (5 bases). With 6 bases removed from V and 1 base from J, the gap between germline ends came to 7 bases. This CDR3 spans 12 amino acids. CDR3 sequence reads: CASRGSSYEQYF. In DNA form, the CDR3 reads TGTGCCAGCAGGGGGAGTTCCTACGAGCAGTACTTC.

Only a few counts were recorded for this clonotype. V gene TRBV20-1 combines with J gene TRBJ2-7; D not certain. Per the germline V gene, CDR1 is DFQATT and CDR2 is SNEGSKA (reference sequence). This CDR3 has 14 residues. Trimming took off 3 bases at V and 5 bases at J, with 17 bases between the two ends. The chain's CDR3 is CSARGLYAPNEQYF. In DNA form, the CDR3 reads TGCAGTGCTAGGGGCCTCTACGCCCCGAACGAGCAGTACTTC.

This chain joins TRBV3-1 and TRBJ2-1, with 11 positions matching TRBD2. The CDR3 consists of 19 residues. Trimming removed 4 bases from V and 0 bases from J; junction bases left unmatched: 11. Germline V CDR1 and CDR2: LGHDT, YNNKEL (reference sequence). CDR3 protein: CASSPAPGTSGPSYNEQFF. The CDR3 DNA reads TGTGCCAGCAGCCCGGCCCCCGGGACTAGCGGTCCCTCCTACAATGAGCAGTTCTTC.

This clonotype showed up many times. The chain carries TRBV29-1 and TRBJ2-1, with TRBD2 as a possible D gene (5 bases). CDR1 SQVTM and CDR2 ANQGSEA come from the germline V gene. Trimming cost V 8 bases and J 7 bases, with 18 bases left between them. The CDR3 spans 13 residues. Written as DNA, the CDR3 is TGCAGCTACCTAGCTCTTCCGTGGAATGAGCAGTTCTTC. Translating gives CSYLALPWNEQFF.

In its sample, this clonotype was seen a few times. The V gene is TRBV4-1, the J gene TRBJ1-6; 7 nucleotides align to TRBD1. Germline CDR1 MGHRA, CDR2 YSYEKL. The junction had 2 bases not matched to a gene; V was cut back by 4 bases and J by 5 bases. This CDR3 region has 14 residues. The CDR3, as DNA: TGCGCCAGCAGCCCCGGACAGGATAATTCACCCCTCCACTTT. Amino acids: CASSPGQDNSPLHF.

This clonotype was observed many times. The V gene is TRBV3-1, the J gene TRBJ2-2; D could derive from TRBD1 or TRBD2 (7 bases each). This CDR3 has 15 amino acids. Per germline, CDR1 LGHDT and CDR2 YNNKEL (reference sequence). Between the trimmed V and J ends, which lost 5 bases and 5 bases, there was a span of 15 bases. CDR3: CASSLFQGGTGELFF. CDR3 coding DNA: TGTGCCAGCAGCTTGTTTCAGGGGGGGACCGGGGAGCTGTTTTTT.

This clonotype was picked up a small number of times. The CDR3 bases are TGCAGCACCGGGACAGAGCAAGAGACCCAGTACTTC. Its translation: CSTGTEQETQYF. The J gene is TRBJ2-5, the V gene TRBV29-1, with 7 bases aligning to TRBD1. This CDR3 comprises 12 residues. J was trimmed by 2 bases and V by 8 bases; bases with no gene match: 5. Germline loops: CDR1 SQVTM, CDR2 ANQGSEA.

The CDR3 bases are TGTGCCAGCAGCTTCGGAGGTCAGTTGGACGAGCAGTACTTC. Translation gives CASSFGGQLDEQYF. This rearrangement joins TRBV7-9 to TRBJ2-7; D is possibly TRBD2 (5 bases). The germline V gene has CDR1 SEHNR and CDR2 FQNEAQ (reference sequence). The CDR3 has 14 residues. Trimming took off 3 bases at V and 5 bases at J, with 14 bases between the two ends.